This T cell receptor (beta chain) is drawn from a study of blood T cell repertoires in COVID-19. Germline V CDR1 and CDR2: DFQATT, SNEGSKA (reference sequence). This CDR3 has 13 residues. Deletions cut 3 bases from V and 7 bases from J, with 16 bases between. Generated by immunoSEQ multiplex PCR, the TCRdb table keeps only in-frame clones and is missing some. This table holds more than 200,000 clones, around 84% found once. The TCR originated in a woman aged 50 to 60 who had recovered from COVID-19. Sequences were obtained from PBMCs or T cells enriched from blood (not recorded which). This chain uses TRBV20-1 with TRBJ2-7; no clear D gene. In nucleotides, the CDR3 is TGCAGTGCTAGTCCTCAGACCCTCGGGGAGCAGTACTTC. Its protein is CSASPQTLGEQYF.